These 3 T cell receptor beta chains were all obtained from the same sample, sequenced in a study of regulatory T cells in long-lasting Graves disease. Time point described: newly diagnosed GD, antithyroid drugs for less than 3 months. Isolated PBMC RNA provided the starting material for the TCR library. iRepertoire HTBI primers and Arm-PCR of CDR3 regions built TCR beta libraries. MiXCR, applied by TCRdb to the multiplex PCR reads, yields one record per CDR3 protein. The repertoire includes about 540,000 distinct CDR3 sequences, roughly 13% of them detected once, and over 7.5% sits in the top ten. The same sample was also studied in work on T cells in Graves' hyperthyroidism and ophthalmopathy.

The sequencing used peripheral blood mononuclear cells (PBMCs), collected at new diagnosis, from a patient treated with antithyroid drugs. The receptors originated from a man aged 30 to 39 with Graves disease.

This clonotype was detected many times. The genes are TRBV9 and TRBJ1-3; unclear D gene. Germline loops: CDR1 SGDLS, CDR2 YYNGEE. With 0 bases removed from V and 0 bases from J, the gap between germline ends came to 4 bases. CDR3 length: 14 residues. In nucleotides, the CDR3 is TGTGCCAGCAGCGTAGGAGTCTCTGGAAACACCATATATTTT. As protein: CASSVGVSGNTIYF.

This clonotype came up many times. The genes are TRBV27 and TRBJ2-7; 9 bases are a match to TRBD1. Germline CDR1 reads MNHEY; CDR2 reads SMNVEV (reference sequence). The CDR3 is made up of 15 amino acids. With 5 bases clipped from V and 8 bases from J, the junction kept 13 bases outside the gene matches. The CDR3 loop reads CASSSSGTGSAKQYF. CDR3 bases: TGTGCCAGCAGTAGCTCCGGGACAGGGTCAGCCAAGCAGTACTTC.

The genes are TRBV30 and TRBJ1-1; 8 bases fit TRBD1. The CDR3 sequence is 15 residues long. Germline CDR1 GTSNPN, CDR2 SVGIG (reference sequence). J lost 3 bases, V lost 5 bases, and 11 bases had no gene match. The CDR3 spells CAWGTDRGLYTEAFF. The CDR3 coding sequence is TGTGCCTGGGGTACTGACAGGGGTCTGTACACTGAAGCTTTCTTT.